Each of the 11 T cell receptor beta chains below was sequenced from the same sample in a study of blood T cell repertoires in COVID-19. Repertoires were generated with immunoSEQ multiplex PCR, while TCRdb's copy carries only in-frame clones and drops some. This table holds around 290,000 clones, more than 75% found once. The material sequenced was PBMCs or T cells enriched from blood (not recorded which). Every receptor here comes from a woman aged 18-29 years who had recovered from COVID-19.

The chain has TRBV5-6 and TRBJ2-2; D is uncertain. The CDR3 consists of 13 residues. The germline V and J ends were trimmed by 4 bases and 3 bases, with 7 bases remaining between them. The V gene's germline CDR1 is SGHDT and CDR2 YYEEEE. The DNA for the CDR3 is TGTGCCAGCAGCCTCGGGTACACCGGGGAGCTGTTTTTT. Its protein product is CASSLGYTGELFF.

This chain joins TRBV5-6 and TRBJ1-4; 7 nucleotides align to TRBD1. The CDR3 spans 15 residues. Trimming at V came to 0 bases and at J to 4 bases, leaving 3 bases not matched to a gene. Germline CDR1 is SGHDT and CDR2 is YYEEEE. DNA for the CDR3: TGTGCCAGCAGCTTGGGCACAGGGGTTAATGAAAAACTGTTTTTT. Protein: CASSLGTGVNEKLFF.

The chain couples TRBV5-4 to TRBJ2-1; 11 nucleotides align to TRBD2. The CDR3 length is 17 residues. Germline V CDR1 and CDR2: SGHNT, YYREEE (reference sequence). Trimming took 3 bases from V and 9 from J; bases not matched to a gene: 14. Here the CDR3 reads CASSSMLAGGRRGEQFF. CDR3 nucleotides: TGTGCCAGCAGCTCCATGCTAGCGGGAGGCCGGCGCGGTGAGCAGTTCTTC.

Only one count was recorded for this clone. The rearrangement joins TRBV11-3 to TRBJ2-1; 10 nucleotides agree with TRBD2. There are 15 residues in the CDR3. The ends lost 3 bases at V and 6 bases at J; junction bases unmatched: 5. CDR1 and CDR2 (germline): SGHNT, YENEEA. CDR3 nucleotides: TGTGCCAGCAGCTTTAGCGGGGGGCTTTCCAATGAGCAGTTCTTC. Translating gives CASSFSGGLSNEQFF. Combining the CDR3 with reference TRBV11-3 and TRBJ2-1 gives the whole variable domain EAGVVQSPRYKIIEKKQPVAFWCNPISGHNTLYWYLQNLGQGPELLIRYENEEAVDDSQLPKDRFSAERLKGVDSTLKIQPAELGDSAVYLCASSFSGGLSNEQFFGPGTRLTVL.

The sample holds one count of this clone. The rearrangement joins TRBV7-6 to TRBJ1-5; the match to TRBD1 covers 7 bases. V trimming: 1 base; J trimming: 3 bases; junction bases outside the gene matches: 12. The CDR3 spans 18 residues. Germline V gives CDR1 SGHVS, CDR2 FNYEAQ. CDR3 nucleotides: TGTGCCAGCAGCTTAGTGCCAGGGGGAGGCCTAGTCAATCAGCCCCAGCATTTT. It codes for CASSLVPGGGLVNQPQHF. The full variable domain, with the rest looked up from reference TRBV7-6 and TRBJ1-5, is GAGVSQSPRYKVTKRGQDVALRCDPISGHVSLYWYRQALGQGPEFLTYFNYEAQQDKSGLPNDRFSAERPEGSISTLTIQRTEQRDSAMYRCASSLVPGGGLVNQPQHFGDGTRLSIL.

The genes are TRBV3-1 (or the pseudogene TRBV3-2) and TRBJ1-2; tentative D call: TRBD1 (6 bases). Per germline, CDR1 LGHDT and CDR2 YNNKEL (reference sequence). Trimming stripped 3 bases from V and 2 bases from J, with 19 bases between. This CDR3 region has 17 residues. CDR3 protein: CASSHPRTRDKNYGYTF. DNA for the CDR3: TGTGCCAGCAGCCACCCCAGAACCAGGGACAAGAACTATGGCTACACCTTC.

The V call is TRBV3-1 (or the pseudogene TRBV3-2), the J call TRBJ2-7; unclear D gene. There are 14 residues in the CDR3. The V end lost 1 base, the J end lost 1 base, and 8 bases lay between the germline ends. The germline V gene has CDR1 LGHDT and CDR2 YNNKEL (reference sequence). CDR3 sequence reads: CASSQVPTSYEQYF. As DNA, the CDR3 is TGTGCCAGCAGCCAAGTACCAACTTCCTACGAGCAGTACTTC.

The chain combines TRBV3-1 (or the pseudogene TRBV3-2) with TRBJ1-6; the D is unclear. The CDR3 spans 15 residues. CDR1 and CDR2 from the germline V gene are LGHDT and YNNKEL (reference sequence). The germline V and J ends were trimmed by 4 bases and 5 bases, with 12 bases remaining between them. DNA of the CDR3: TGTGCCAGCAGCCCTGAGGCTGCGGATAATTCACCCCTCCACTTT. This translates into CASSPEAADNSPLHF.

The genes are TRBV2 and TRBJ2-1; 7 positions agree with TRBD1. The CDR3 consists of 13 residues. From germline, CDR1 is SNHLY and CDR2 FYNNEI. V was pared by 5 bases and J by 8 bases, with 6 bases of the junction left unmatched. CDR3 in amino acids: CASSYTGVHEQFF. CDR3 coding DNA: TGTGCCAGCAGTTACACAGGGGTCCATGAGCAGTTCTTC.

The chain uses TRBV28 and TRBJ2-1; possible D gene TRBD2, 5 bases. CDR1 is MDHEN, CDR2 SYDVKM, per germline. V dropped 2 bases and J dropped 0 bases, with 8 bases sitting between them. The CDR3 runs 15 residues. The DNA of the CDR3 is TGTGCCAGCAGTTTAGGGAGAAGCTCCTACAATGAGCAGTTCTTC. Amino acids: CASSLGRSSYNEQFF.

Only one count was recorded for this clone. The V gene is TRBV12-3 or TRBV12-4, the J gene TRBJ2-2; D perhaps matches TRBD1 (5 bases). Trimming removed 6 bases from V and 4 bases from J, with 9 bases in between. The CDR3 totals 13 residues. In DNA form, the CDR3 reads TGTGCCAGCAGCCGGACAAGCACCGGGGAGCTGTTTTTT. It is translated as CASSRTSTGELFF.